This TCR beta chain was sequenced during a study of CD8 T cells in ankylosing spondylitis (dated by TCRdb to 2017 to 2019). Regarding the complete study: To find TCR variants linked to disease, the study profiled T cell receptor beta repertoires in ankylosing spondylitis patients and healthy donors. The full study cohort comprised 25 ankylosing spondylitis patients and 110 or so healthy donors. Peripheral blood was sampled, and synovial fluid was also collected from ankylosing spondylitis patients.

Measured from the cysteine to the phenylalanine, the CDR3 is 10 residues long. This entry keeps only the CDR3 DNA: 30 bases, framed from base 1. Trimming costs V 2 bases and J 8 bases, and their ends lie 4 bases apart. For CDR1 and CDR2, the germline V gene lists SQVTM and ANQGSEA. The run used an Illumina HiSeq 2500. Quantitative 5'-RACE with molecular barcodes was used to prepare TCR beta libraries. The source study handled its data this way. A new computational method, built on a probabilistic model of VDJ rearrangement, was used to identify disease-linked TCR variants. TCRdb trimmed public reads at Q25 via fastp, called clones via MiXCR and kept in-frame beta chains. CDR3 protein duplicates are merged, each entry listing the most common genes and DNA. TCRdb's processing, not the authors' own work, is the source of the V and J calls. For this sample the table gives 200,000 to 250,000 distinct CDR3 sequences, of which roughly 24% were detected only once. Roughly 6.7% of the sample lies in the top ten.

General study outcomes and caveats: The disease-linked clones had a CD8+ phenotype and were found at relatively low frequencies in peripheral blood. Blood from ankylosing spondylitis patients appeared to be characterized by a TCR beta motif made up of several highly homologous amino acid variants. According to the report, matched synovial fluid samples from ankylosing spondylitis patients were significantly enriched for the disease-linked clones. Some of the motif variants had been reported before in the synovial fluid and blood of reactive arthritis patients, a finding that suggests common disease-initiation mechanisms.

As concerns this clonotype: Its antigen is unknown. No much larger clone is present one base from it, and per-base qualities are unavailable.

The rearrangement combines TRBV29-1 with TRBJ2-1; no D gene can be assigned with confidence. This sequence was found in a male donor with ankylosing spondylitis or in good health (not recorded which). Sequencing was done on a sample of blood, either unsorted or a sorted T cell fraction (not recorded which). The CDR3 here reads CSVENYEQFF. The bases read TGCAGCGTTGAAAACTATGAGCAGTTCTTC.